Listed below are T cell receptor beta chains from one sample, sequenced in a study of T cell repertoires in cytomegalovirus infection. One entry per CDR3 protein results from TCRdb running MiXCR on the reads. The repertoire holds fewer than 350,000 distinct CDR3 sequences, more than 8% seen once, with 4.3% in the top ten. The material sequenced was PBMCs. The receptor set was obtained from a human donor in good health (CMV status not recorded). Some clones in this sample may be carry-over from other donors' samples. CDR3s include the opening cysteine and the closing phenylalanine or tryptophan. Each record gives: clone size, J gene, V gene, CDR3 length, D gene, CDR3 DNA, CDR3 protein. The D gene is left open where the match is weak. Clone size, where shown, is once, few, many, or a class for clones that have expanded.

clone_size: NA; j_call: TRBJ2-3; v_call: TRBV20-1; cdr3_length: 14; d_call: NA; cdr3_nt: TGCAGTGCCCAGGGAAGTCCACCCACAGATACGCAGTATTTT; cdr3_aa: CSAQGSPPTDTQYF
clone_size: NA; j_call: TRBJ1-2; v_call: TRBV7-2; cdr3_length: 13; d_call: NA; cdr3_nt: TGTGCCAGCAGCTTTACAGCAGGGAATGGCTACACCTTC; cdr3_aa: CASSFTAGNGYTF
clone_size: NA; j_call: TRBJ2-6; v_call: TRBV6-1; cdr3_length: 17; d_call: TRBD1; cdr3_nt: TGTGCCAGCACCCAGGGGGCGGTTCTCTCAGGGGCCAACGTCCTGACTTTC; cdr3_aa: CASTQGAVLSGANVLTF
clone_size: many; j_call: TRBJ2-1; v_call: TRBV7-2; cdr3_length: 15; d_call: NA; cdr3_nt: TGTGCCAGCAGCTTAAACAGGGTCTTGAGAAATGAGCAGTTCTTC; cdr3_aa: CASSLNRVLRNEQFF
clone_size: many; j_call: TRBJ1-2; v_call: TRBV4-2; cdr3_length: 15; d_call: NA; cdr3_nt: TGTGCCAGCAGCCAAGTTCCCCTCTCGGTTTTCGGCTACACCTTC; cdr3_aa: CASSQVPLSVFGYTF
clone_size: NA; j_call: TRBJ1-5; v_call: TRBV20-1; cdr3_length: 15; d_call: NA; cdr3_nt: TGCAGTGCTATTCCCTTTGCGGGCAGGAATCAGCCCCAGCATTTT; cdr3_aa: CSAIPFAGRNQPQHF
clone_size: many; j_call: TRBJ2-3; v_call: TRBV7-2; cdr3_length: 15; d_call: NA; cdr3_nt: TGTGCCAGCAGCTGGGCGGCGGTACGCACAGATACGCAGTATTTT; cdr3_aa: CASSWAAVRTDTQYF
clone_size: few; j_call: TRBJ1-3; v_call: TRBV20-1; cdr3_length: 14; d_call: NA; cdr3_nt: TGCAGTGCTATGAGCAGAGGGGCTGGAAACACCATATATTTT; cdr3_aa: CSAMSRGAGNTIYF
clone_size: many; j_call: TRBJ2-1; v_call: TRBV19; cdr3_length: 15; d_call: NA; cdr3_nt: TGTGCCAGTAGTATTTCGATAAACTCCTACAATGAGCAGTTCTTC; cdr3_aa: CASSISINSYNEQFF
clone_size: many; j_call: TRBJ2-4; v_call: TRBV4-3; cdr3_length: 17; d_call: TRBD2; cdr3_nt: TGCGCCAGCAGCCAAGATGGGGCGACTAGCGGAAAAAACATTCAGTACTTC; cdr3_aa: CASSQDGATSGKNIQYF
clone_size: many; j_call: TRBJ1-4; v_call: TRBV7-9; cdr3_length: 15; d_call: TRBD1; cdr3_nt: TGTGCCAGCAGCTTAGGGACAGGGCGTAATGAAAAACTGTTTTTT; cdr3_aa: CASSLGTGRNEKLFF
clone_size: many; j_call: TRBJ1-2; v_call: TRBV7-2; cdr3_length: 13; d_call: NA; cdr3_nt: TGTGCCAGCACCCAACTGGGGAACTATGGCTACACCTTC; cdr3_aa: CASTQLGNYGYTF
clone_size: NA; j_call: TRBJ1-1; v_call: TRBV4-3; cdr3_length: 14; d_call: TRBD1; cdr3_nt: TGCGCCAGCAGCCAGGCCTTAAGGGGGCCCGAAGCTTTCTTT; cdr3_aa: CASSQALRGPEAFF
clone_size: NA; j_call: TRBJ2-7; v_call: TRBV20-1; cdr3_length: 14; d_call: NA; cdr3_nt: TGCAGTGTACCCCTGGGGCGCGGAAGCTACGAGCAGTACTTC; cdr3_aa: CSVPLGRGSYEQYF
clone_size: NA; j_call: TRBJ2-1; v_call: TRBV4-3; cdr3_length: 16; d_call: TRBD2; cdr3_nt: TGCGCCAGCAGCCAAGAAGTAGCGGGAGGCTTTGGCGAGCAGTTCTTC; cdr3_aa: CASSQEVAGGFGEQFF
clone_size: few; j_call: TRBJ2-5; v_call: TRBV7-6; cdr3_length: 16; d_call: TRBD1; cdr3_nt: TGTGCCAGCAGCCCCCGCGGGGGACAGGGCGAAGAGACCCAGTACTTC; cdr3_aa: CASSPRGGQGEETQYF
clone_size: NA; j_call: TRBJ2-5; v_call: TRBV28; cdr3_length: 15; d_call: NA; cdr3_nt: TGTGCCAGCAGTTTATACCCCGGGGAGATGGAGACCCAGTACTTC; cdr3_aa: CASSLYPGEMETQYF
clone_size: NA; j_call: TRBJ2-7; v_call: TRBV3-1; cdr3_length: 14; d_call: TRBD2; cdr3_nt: TGTGCCAGCAGCCCAGGGACTACCAGTCGGGAGCAGTACTTC; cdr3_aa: CASSPGTTSREQYF
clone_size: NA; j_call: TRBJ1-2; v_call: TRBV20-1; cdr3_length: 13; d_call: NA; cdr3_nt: TGCAGTGCTAGAGATCCGACAGGCTATGGCTACACCTTC; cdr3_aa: CSARDPTGYGYTF
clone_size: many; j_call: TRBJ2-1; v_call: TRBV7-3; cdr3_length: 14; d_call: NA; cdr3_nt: TGTGCCAGCAGCTTAATTCAGCGTGGTGATGAGCAGTTCTTC; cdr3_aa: CASSLIQRGDEQFF
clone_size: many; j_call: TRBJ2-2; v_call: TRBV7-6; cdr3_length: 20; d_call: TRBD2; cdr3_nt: TGTGCCAGCAGCTTAGCGAGGGGTTCTAGCGGGGGCACGAGGACCGGGGAGCTGTTTTTT; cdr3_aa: CASSLARGSSGGTRTGELFF
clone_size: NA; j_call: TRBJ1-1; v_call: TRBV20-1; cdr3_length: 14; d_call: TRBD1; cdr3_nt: TGCAGTGCTAGGGACAGGGTCTGGGACACTGAAGCTTTCTTT; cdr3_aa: CSARDRVWDTEAFF
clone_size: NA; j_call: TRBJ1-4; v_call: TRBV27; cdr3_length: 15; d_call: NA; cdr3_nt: TGTGCCAGCAGTGGATCCGGGGGAATCAATGAAAAACTGTTTTTT; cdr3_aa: CASSGSGGINEKLFF
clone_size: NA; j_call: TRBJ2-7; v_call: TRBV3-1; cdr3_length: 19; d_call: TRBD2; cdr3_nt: TGTGCCAGCAGGGGACTAGCGGGAGGAAAACCAGGCCAAAGCTACGAGCAGTACTTC; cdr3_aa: CASRGLAGGKPGQSYEQYF
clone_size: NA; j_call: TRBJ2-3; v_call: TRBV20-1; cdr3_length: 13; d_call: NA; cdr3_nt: TGCAGTGCCCCAAGGAGGGGGCCAGATACGCAGTATTTT; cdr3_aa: CSAPRRGPDTQYF
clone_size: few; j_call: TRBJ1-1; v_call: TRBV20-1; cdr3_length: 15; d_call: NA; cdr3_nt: TGCAGTGCTAGGTCAGAGGGGTCGGGGAACACTGAAGCTTTCTTT; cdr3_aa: CSARSEGSGNTEAFF